What follows are 23 T cell receptor beta chains derived from one specimen sequenced in a study of OX40 agonist ivuxolimab in advanced cancers. The protocol was immunoSEQ multiplex PCR, while the TCRdb copy is restricted to in-frame clones and leaves out a portion. The table lists fewer than 70,000 clones, around 87% of them singletons. The specimen was CD4+ or CD8+ T cells sorted from blood, collected in a trial of the OX40 agonist ivuxolimab. The receptor set was obtained from an adult with an advanced solid tumor such as melanoma, head and neck, liver or kidney cancer.

The chain couples TRBV4-2 to TRBJ2-7, with no clear D. Germline V gene data show CDR1 as LGHNA and CDR2 as YNFKEQ. The CDR3 runs to 11 residues. The V and J ends lost 5 bases and 6 bases respectively, with 8 bases between them. CDR3 bases: TGTGCCAGCAGCTCCCCTCGCGAGCAGTACTTC. Amino acid sequence: CASSSPREQYF.

V is TRBV28 and J is TRBJ2-5, with 9 bases fitting TRBD1. In germline, CDR1 is MDHEN, CDR2 SYDVKM. The trim removed 4 bases at V and 3 bases at J, leaving 6 bases unmatched. CDR3 size: 15 residues. The CDR3 spells CASSSYDRGKETQYF. The CDR3, as DNA: TGTGCCAGCAGTTCATACGACAGGGGGAAAGAGACCCAGTACTTC.

The V and J genes are TRBV7-5 and TRBJ1-1; the table names TRBD1, a call not compared with the DNA. TRBV7-5 is noted as a pseudogene. The CDR3 runs to 13 residues. The CDR3 sequence: CASSLTVNTEAFF. The CDR3 DNA is TGTGCCAGCAGCTTGACAGTGAACACTGAAGCTTTCTTT.

This chain connects TRBV7-6 to TRBJ2-1; D is uncertain. Germline lookup yields CDR1 SGHVS and CDR2 FNYEAQ. The CDR3 contains 13 residues. Trimming pared 5 bases from V and 6 bases from J, leaving 11 bases between. The DNA of the CDR3 is TGTGCCAGCAGCCAAAACACGGGCAATGAGCAGTTCTTC. Translation: CASSQNTGNEQFF.

The chain combines TRBV14 with TRBJ1-1; tentative D call: TRBD1 (6 bases). The CDR3 loop spans 17 amino acids. CDR1 is SGHDN and CDR2 is FVKESK in the germline V gene. Trimming cost V 1 base and J 4 bases, with 19 bases left between them. As DNA, the CDR3 is TGTGCCAGCAGCCAAGCCTCAACAGGGTTGGGTTTCACTGAAGCTTTCTTT. The encoded protein is CASSQASTGLGFTEAFF.

This clone was picked up a small number of times. The chain carries TRBV30 and TRBJ2-1; 11 bases align to TRBD2. This CDR3 is 16 amino acids long. Germline V CDR1 and CDR2: GTSNPN, SVGIG (reference sequence). The V gene end was trimmed by 3 bases and the J gene end by 1 base; junction bases not matched to a gene: 5. CDR3 nucleotides: TGTGCCTGGAGGGGTGCTAGCGGGAGGTCCTACAATGAGCAGTTCTTC. Protein: CAWRGASGRSYNEQFF.

The chain carries TRBV30 and TRBJ2-2; no clear D gene. The V gene lost 0 bases and the J gene lost 5 bases, with 16 bases spanning the gap. Germline V gene data show CDR1 as GTSNPN and CDR2 as SVGIG (reference sequence). The CDR3 has 16 amino acids. CDR3 sequence: CAWSVGTAYKTGELFF. For the CDR3, the DNA is TGTGCCTGGAGTGTTGGCACAGCATATAAGACCGGGGAGCTGTTTTTT.

The chain uses TRBV21-1 and TRBJ2-1; the table's D gene call, TRBD2, was not cross checked with the DNA. TRBV21-1 is noted as a pseudogene. The CDR3 is 15 amino acids. The CDR3, as DNA: TGTGCCAGCAGCAAACTAGCGGTGAAATACAATGAGCAGTTCTTC. As protein: CASSKLAVKYNEQFF.

The genes are TRBV6-6 and TRBJ2-5; 7 nucleotides agree with TRBD1. Germline CDR1 is MNHNY and CDR2 is SVGAGI (reference sequence). Unmatched junction bases numbered 5, after V lost 6 bases and J lost 4 bases. The CDR3 consists of 13 residues. In nucleotides, the CDR3 is TGTGCCAGCAGGATAAACAGGGGAGAGACCCAGTACTTC. Protein: CASRINRGETQYF.

This clone has just one count. This chain uses TRBV10-3 with TRBJ2-5; 7 bases are shared with TRBD2. The CDR3 is 16 residues long. Trimming at V came to 3 bases and at J to 3 bases, leaving 10 bases not matched to a gene. Germline V gene data show CDR1 as ENHRY and CDR2 as SYGVKD. The CDR3 spells CAISDWGGKQKETQYF. The CDR3 nucleotides read TGTGCCATCAGTGACTGGGGGGGGAAACAGAAAGAGACCCAGTACTTC.

V gene TRBV7-2 combines with J gene TRBJ2-3; the D is unclear. The CDR3 contains 15 residues. Between the trimmed V and J ends, which lost 5 bases and 2 bases, there was a span of 14 bases. Germline-derived CDR1 and CDR2 are SGHTA and FQGNSA. Here the CDR3 reads CASSPESVSTDTQYF. CDR3 coding DNA: TGTGCCAGCAGCCCTGAGTCCGTTTCCACAGATACGCAGTATTTT.

This chain links TRBV4-2 with TRBJ2-4, with D possibly being TRBD1 (5 bases). This CDR3 contains 18 residues. V was pared by 0 bases and J by 0 bases, with 15 bases between. From germline, CDR1 is LGHNA and CDR2 YNFKEQ. The CDR3, as DNA: TGTGCCAGCAGCCAAGATCTCACAGGATCACTAGCCAAAAACATTCAGTACTTC. Translating it yields CASSQDLTGSLAKNIQYF.

This chain joins TRBV6-1 and TRBJ1-4; D unresolved. With 6 bases removed from V and 0 bases from J, the gap between germline ends came to 11 bases. The CDR3 runs 15 residues. Germline V gives CDR1 MNHNS, CDR2 SASEGT. CDR3 region: CASSNNGATNEKLFF. DNA for the CDR3: TGTGCCAGCAGCAACAACGGTGCAACTAATGAAAAACTGTTTTTT.

The V and J genes are TRBV25-1 and TRBJ2-1; 8 bases line up with TRBD2. The CDR3 runs to 18 residues. Germline V gene sequence: CDR1 MGHDK, CDR2 SYGVNS. V trimming: 3 bases; J trimming: 5 bases; junction bases outside the gene matches: 15. The CDR3 region has the DNA TGTGCCAGCAGTGAGGTAGCGGGACCAACCCAAAGAGACAATGAGCAGTTCTTC. This translates into CASSEVAGPTQRDNEQFF.

J is TRBJ2-7 and V is TRBV7-6; perhaps TRBD2 as D (5 bases). Germline CDR1 SGHVS, CDR2 FNYEAQ. The CDR3 loop spans 14 amino acids. V shed 5 bases and J shed 2 bases, with 13 bases lying between them. The DNA for the CDR3 is TGTGCCAGCAGCCCCAACCGGGGTCCCTACGAGCAGTACTTC. Translated: CASSPNRGPYEQYF.

Only one count was recorded for this clone. This chain links TRBV25-1 with TRBJ2-7; D is ambiguous. The V and J ends lost 4 bases and 5 bases respectively, with 15 bases between them. Per germline, CDR1 MGHDK and CDR2 SYGVNS. The CDR3 has 14 amino acids. Here the CDR3 reads CASSGFGARNEQYF. In DNA, the CDR3 is TGTGCCAGCAGTGGGTTCGGAGCGCGGAACGAGCAGTACTTC.

This chain uses TRBV4-3 with TRBJ2-7, with 8 bases identical to TRBD1. V was pared by 4 bases and J by 0 bases, with 11 bases of the junction left unmatched. The CDR3 contains 17 residues. Germline V CDR1 and CDR2: LGHNA, YSLEER. As DNA, the CDR3 is TGCGCCAGCAGCCCGAAAATAGGACAGGGAATCTCCTACGAGCAGTACTTC. The encoded protein is CASSPKIGQGISYEQYF.

The V gene is TRBV28, the J gene TRBJ1-6; 7 bases map to TRBD1. The ends lost 5 bases at V and 7 bases at J; junction bases unmatched: 8. This CDR3 has 15 amino acids. Germline CDR1 is MDHEN and CDR2 is SYDVKM. The CDR3: CASSPGDRNNSPLHF. The DNA for the CDR3 is TGTGCCAGCAGTCCCGGGGACAGAAACAATTCACCCCTCCACTTT.

This chain links TRBV5-1 with TRBJ1-4; TRBD1 aligns across 7 bases. Trimming at V came to 4 bases and at J to 8 bases, leaving 11 bases not matched to a gene. From germline, CDR1 is SGHRS and CDR2 YFSETQ. This CDR3 contains 15 residues. The CDR3 sequence is CASSPGRGLGEKLFF. The CDR3 DNA sequence: TGCGCCAGCAGCCCCGGAAGGGGGCTGGGCGAAAAACTGTTTTTT.

V is TRBV7-3 and J is TRBJ1-1; no firm D call. The CDR3 sequence is 13 residues long. Per the germline V gene, CDR1 is SGHTA and CDR2 is FQGTGA. Trimming shortened V by 4 bases and J by 1 base, and 7 bases separated the two germline ends. This CDR3 is CASSSIGNTEAFF. The CDR3 DNA reads TGTGCCAGCAGCTCCATTGGGAACACTGAAGCTTTCTTT.

The rearrangement links TRBV30 to TRBJ2-1, with 7 bases aligning to TRBD2. CDR1 GTSNPN and CDR2 SVGIG come from the germline V gene (reference sequence). The trim removed 4 bases at V and 2 bases at J, leaving 8 bases unmatched. This CDR3 is 15 amino acids long. CDR3 region: CAWTAGLTTYNEQFF. Written as DNA, the CDR3 is TGTGCCTGGACCGCGGGACTAACGACCTACAATGAGCAGTTCTTC.

J is TRBJ2-3 and V is TRBV18; D is uncertain. Germline V lookup: CDR1 KGHSH, CDR2 LQKENI. Deletions cut 3 bases from V and 0 bases from J, with 4 bases between. The CDR3 contains 13 residues. CDR3 coding DNA: TGTGCCAGCTCACCCCCAAGCACAGATACGCAGTATTTT. Protein product: CASSPPSTDTQYF.

The rearrangement uses TRBV7-2 and TRBJ2-3; tentative D call: TRBD1 (8 bases). The CDR3 is made up of 18 amino acids. Trimming removed 3 bases from V and 4 bases from J, with 23 bases in between. Germline V CDR1 and CDR2: SGHTA, FQGNSA. The CDR3 coding sequence is TGTGCCAGCAGCTTCTTTCCAGGGGGCGGGAGCCGTCCAGATACGCAGTATTTT. It translates to CASSFFPGGGSRPDTQYF.